Sequencing of this T cell receptor beta chain was carried out in a study of shared clonotypes between healthy human individuals. Clones were sequenced by immunoSEQ multiplex PCR, and TCRdb holds only the in-frame ones, with some missing. The table has around 1.4 million clones, about 98.5% seen once. The CDR3 covers 13 residues. J lost 3 bases, V lost 4 bases, and 3 bases had no gene match. Germline V CDR1 and CDR2: SQVTM, ANQGSEA. V and J are TRBV29-1 and TRBJ1-3; 7 positions agree with TRBD1. The receptor comes from a man under 40 in good health. The sequenced material came from naive CD4+ T cells sorted from blood. The subset: CD45RA+ positively selected. The DNA of the CDR3 is TGCAGCGTTGGACAGGGATATGGAAACACCATATATTTT. Amino acids: CSVGQGYGNTIYF.